This T cell receptor (beta chain) was identified during a study of radiation and T cells in renal cell carcinoma. Study outcomes and limitations: In blood, top tumor clones expanded by 2 weeks, shrinking by 4. No pretreatment tumor biopsies were available for baseline clonotypes.

CDR3 length: 13 residues. V shed 1 base and J shed 3 bases, with 5 bases lying between them. Germline loops: CDR1 SNHLY, CDR2 FYNNEI. The table came from immunoSEQ multiplex PCR; TCRdb's copy has only in-frame clones and leaves some out. Of around 160,000 clones detected, 88% appear once; the ten largest clones hold over 3.5%. Sample time point: baseline pretreatment blood. Treatment described: 15 Gy SBRT to primary tumor, nephrectomy 4 weeks later. Radiation-treated patients gave blood at baseline, week 2 and week 4. The patient's renal cell carcinoma had clear cell pathology. Points on this clone: The target antigen is unknown.

Sample: blood, taken from a patient whose treatment included radiotherapy and nephrectomy. The rearrangement joins TRBV2 to TRBJ2-3; D is uncertain. The sequence was collected from an older woman with renal cell carcinoma. CDR3 protein: CASSEVRTDTQYF. The DNA of the CDR3 is TGTGCCAGCAGTGAAGTCAGGACAGATACGCAGTATTTT. Full variable domain (missing parts from reference TRBV2 and TRBJ2-3): EPEVTQTPSHQVTQMGQEVILRCVPISNHLYFYWYRQILGQKVEFLVSFYNNEISEKSEIFDDQFSVERPDGSNFTLKIRSTKLEDSAMYFCASSEVRTDTQYFGPGTRLTVL.